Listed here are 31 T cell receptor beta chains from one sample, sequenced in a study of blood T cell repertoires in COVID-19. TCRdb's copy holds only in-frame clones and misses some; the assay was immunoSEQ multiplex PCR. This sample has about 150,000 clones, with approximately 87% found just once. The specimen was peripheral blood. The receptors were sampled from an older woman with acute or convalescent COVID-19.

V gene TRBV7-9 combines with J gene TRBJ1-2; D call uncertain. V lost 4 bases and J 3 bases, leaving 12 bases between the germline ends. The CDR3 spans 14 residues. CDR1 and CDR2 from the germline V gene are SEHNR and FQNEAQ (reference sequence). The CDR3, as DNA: TGTGCCAGCAGCTCACCGGGGTTTGACTATGGCTACACCTTC. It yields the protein CASSSPGFDYGYTF. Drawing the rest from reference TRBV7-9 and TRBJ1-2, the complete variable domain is DTGVSQNPRHKITKRGQNVTFRCDPISEHNRLYWYRQTLGQGPEFLTYFQNEAQLEKSRLLSDRFSAERPKGSFSTLEIQRTEQGDSAMYLCASSSPGFDYGYTFGSGTRLTVV.

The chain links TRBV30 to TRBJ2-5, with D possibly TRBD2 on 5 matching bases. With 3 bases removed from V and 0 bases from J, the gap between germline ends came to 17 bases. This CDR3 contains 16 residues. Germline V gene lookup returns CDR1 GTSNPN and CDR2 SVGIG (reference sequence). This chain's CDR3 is CAWRAAGVLYQETQYF. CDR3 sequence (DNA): TGTGCCTGGAGGGCCGCCGGGGTCCTGTACCAAGAGACCCAGTACTTC. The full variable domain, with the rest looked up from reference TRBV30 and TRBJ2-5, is SQTIHQWPATLVQPVGSPLSLECTVEGTSNPNLYWYRQAAGRGLQLLFYSVGIGQISSEVPQNLSASRPQDRQFILSSKKLLLSDSGFYLCAWRAAGVLYQETQYFGPGTRLLVL.

CDR3 sequence (DNA): TGTGCCAGCAGCTACGGGACAGGGGAGGAGACCCAGTACTTC. Translation: CASSYGTGEETQYF. The chain has TRBV9 and TRBJ2-5; 10 bases map to TRBD1. The CDR3 has 14 amino acids. Germline loops: CDR1 SGDLS, CDR2 YYNGEE. J gave up 5 bases and V 4 bases, and 5 bases lay outside the gene matches. The full variable domain, rest sourced from reference TRBV9 and TRBJ2-5, is DSGVTQTPKHLITATGQRVTLRCSPRSGDLSVYWYQQSLDQGLQFLIQYYNGEERAKGNILERFSAQQFPDLHSELNLSSLELGDSALYFCASSYGTGEETQYFGPGTRLLVL.

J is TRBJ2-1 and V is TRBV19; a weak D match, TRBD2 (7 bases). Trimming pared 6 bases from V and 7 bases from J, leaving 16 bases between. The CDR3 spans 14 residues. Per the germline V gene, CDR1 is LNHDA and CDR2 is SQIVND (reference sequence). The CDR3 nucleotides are TGTGCCAGTAGCATGGGAGGGGGAGGAAATGAGCAGTTCTTC. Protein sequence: CASSMGGGGNEQFF.

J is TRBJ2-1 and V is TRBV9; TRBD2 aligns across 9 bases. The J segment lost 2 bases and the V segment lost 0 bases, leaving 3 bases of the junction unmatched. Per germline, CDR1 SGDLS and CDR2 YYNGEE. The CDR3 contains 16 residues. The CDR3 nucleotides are TGTGCCAGCAGCGTAGGTGGCGGGGGGGCCTACAATGAGCAGTTCTTC. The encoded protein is CASSVGGGGAYNEQFF.

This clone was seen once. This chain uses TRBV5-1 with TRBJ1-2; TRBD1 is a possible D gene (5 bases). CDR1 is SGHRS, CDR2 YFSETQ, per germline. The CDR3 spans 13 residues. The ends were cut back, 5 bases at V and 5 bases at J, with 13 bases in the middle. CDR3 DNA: TGCGCCAGCAGGGACATGGACGCTTATGGCTACACCTTC. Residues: CASRDMDAYGYTF.

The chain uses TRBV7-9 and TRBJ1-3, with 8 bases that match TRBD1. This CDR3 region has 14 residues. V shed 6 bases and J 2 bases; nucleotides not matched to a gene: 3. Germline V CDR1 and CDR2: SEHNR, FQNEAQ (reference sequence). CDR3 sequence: CASRSQGAGNTIYF. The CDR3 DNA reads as TGTGCCAGCAGATCACAGGGGGCTGGAAACACCATATATTTT.

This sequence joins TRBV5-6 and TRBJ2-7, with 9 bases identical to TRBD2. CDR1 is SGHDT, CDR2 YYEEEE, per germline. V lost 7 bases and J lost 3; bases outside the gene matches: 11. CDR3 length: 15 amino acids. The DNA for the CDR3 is TGTGCCAGCTCTCCGAAGCGGGGGGTGAGCTACGAGCAGTACTTC. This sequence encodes CASSPKRGVSYEQYF.

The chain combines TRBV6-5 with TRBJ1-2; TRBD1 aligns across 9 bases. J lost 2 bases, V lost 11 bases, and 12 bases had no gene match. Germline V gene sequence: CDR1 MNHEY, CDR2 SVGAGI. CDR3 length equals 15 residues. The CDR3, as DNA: TGTGCCGGACAGGGGTGGGGAGTGAAGAACTATGGCTACACCTTC. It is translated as CAGQGWGVKNYGYTF.

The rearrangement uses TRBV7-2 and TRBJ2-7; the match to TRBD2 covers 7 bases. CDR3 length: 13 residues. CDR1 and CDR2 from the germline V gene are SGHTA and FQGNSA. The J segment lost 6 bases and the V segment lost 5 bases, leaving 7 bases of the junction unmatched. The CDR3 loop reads CASSTGLGLEQYF. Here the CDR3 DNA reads TGTGCCAGCAGCACAGGACTAGGTCTCGAGCAGTACTTC. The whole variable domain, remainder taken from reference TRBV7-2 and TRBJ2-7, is GAGVSQSPSNKVTEKGKDVELRCDPISGHTALYWYRQSLGQGLEFLIYFQGNSAPDKSGLPSDRFSAERTGGSVSTLTIQRTQQEDSAVYLCASSTGLGLEQYFGPGTRLTVT.

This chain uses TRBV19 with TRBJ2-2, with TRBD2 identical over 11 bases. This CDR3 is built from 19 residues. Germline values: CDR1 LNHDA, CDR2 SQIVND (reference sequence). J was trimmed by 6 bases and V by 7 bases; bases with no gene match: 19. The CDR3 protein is CASTTLIGASGGRAGELFF. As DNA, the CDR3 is TGTGCCAGTACCACCCTCATTGGGGCTAGCGGGGGGCGGGCCGGGGAGCTGTTTTTT.

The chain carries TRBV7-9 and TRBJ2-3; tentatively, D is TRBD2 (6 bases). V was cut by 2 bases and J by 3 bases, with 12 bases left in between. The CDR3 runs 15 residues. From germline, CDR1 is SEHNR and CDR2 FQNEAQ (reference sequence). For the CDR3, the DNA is TGTGCCAGCAGCTTACGCGGGGACGAGACAGATACGCAGTATTTT. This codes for CASSLRGDETDTQYF. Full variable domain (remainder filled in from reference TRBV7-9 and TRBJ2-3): DTGVSQNPRHKITKRGQNVTFRCDPISEHNRLYWYRQTLGQGPEFLTYFQNEAQLEKSRLLSDRFSAERPKGSFSTLEIQRTEQGDSAMYLCASSLRGDETDTQYFGPGTRLTVL.

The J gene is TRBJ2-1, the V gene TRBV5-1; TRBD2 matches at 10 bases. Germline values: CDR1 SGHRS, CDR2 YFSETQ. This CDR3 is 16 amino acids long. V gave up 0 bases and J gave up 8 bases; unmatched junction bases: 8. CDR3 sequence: CASSLESSGSSYEQFF. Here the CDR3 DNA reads TGCGCCAGCAGCTTGGAGTCTAGCGGGAGTAGTTATGAGCAGTTCTTC.

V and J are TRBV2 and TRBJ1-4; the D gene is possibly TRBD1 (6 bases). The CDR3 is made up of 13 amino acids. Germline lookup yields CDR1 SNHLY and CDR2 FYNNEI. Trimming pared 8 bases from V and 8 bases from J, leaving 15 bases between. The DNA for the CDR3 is TGTGCCAGCGTTACAGGGAAAGGGGAAAAACTGTTTTTT. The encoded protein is CASVTGKGEKLFF. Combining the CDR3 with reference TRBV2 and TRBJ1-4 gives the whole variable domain EPEVTQTPSHQVTQMGQEVILRCVPISNHLYFYWYRQILGQKVEFLVSFYNNEISEKSEIFDDQFSVERPDGSNFTLKIRSTKLEDSAMYFCASVTGKGEKLFFGSGTQLSVL.

The CDR3 DNA is TGTGCCAGCAGTTTAAACTCCTACGAGCAGTACTTC. This sequence encodes CASSLNSYEQYF. The chain couples TRBV6-5 to TRBJ2-7; D unresolved. The germline V gene has CDR1 MNHEY and CDR2 SVGAGI. The CDR3 spans 12 residues. The V end was cut by 4 bases, the J end by 0 bases, with 4 bases between.

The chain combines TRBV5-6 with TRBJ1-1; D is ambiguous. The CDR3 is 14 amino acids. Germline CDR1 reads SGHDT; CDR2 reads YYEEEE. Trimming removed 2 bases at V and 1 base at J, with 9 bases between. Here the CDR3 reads CASSFLGRNTEAFF. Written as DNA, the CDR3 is TGTGCCAGCAGCTTCCTCGGGAGGAACACTGAAGCTTTCTTT.

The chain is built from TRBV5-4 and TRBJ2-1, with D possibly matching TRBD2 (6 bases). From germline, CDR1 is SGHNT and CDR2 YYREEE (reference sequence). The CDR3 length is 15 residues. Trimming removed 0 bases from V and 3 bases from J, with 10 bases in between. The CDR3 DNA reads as TGTGCCAGCAGCTTGGGGGCCGGGAGCTACAATGAGCAGTTCTTC. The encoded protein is CASSLGAGSYNEQFF. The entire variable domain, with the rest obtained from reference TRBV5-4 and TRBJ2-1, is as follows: ETGVTQSPTHLIKTRGQQVTLRCSSQSGHNTVSWYQQALGQGPQFIFQYYREEENGRGNFPPRFSGLQFPNYSSELNVNALELDDSALYLCASSLGAGSYNEQFFGPGTRLTVL.

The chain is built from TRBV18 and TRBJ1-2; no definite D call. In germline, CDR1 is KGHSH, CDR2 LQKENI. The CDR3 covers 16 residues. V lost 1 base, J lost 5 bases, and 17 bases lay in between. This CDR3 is CASSPLKTNPPYGYTF. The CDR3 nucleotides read TGTGCCAGCTCACCACTGAAGACAAACCCACCTTATGGCTACACCTTC.

Written as DNA, the CDR3 is TGTGCCAGCAGCTTAGGGGCAGGTACCAATTACGAGCAGTACTTC. This gives the protein CASSLGAGTNYEQYF. The chain recombines TRBV7-9 with TRBJ2-7; D uncertain. The CDR3 covers 15 residues. Germline loops: CDR1 SEHNR, CDR2 FQNEAQ (reference sequence). The V end lost 1 base, the J end lost 4 bases, and 14 bases lay between the germline ends.

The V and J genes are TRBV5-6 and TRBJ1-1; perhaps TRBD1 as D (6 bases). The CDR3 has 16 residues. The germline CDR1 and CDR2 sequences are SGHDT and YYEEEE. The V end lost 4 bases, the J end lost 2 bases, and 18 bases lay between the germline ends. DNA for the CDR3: TGTGCCAGCAGCATGGGGTCCTTCGGGACAAACACTGAAGCTTTCTTT. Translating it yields CASSMGSFGTNTEAFF.

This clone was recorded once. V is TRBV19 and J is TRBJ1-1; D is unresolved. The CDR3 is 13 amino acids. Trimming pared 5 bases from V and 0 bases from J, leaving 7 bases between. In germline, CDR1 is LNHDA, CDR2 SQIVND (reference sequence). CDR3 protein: CASSFNMNTEAFF. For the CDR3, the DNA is TGTGCCAGTAGTTTTAATATGAACACTGAAGCTTTCTTT.

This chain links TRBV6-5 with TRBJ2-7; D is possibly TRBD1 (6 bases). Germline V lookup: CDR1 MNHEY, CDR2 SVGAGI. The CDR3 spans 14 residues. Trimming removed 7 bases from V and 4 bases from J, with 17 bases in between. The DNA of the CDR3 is TGTGCCAGCATGACAGGCAGCTTTGTGTACGAGCAGTACTTC. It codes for CASMTGSFVYEQYF.

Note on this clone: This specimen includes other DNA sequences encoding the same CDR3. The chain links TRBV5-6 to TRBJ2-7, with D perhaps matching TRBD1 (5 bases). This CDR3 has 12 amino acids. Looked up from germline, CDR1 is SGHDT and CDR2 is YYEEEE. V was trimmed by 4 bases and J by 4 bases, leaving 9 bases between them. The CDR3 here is CASSRQGYEQYF. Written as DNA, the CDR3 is TGTGCCAGCAGCCGTCAGGGATACGAGCAGTACTTC.

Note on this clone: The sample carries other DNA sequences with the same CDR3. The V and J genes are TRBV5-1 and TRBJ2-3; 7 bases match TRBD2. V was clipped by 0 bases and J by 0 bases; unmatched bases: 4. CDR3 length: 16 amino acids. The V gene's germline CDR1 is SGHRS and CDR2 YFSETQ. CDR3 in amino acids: CASSLAGGSSTDTQYF. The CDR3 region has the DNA TGCGCCAGCAGCTTGGCGGGGGGATCTAGCACAGATACGCAGTATTTT.

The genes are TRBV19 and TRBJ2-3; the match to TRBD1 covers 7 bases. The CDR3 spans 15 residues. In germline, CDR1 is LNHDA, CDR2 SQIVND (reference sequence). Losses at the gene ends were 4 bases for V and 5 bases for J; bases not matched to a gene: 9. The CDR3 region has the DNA TGTGCCAGTAGTAAGATTAGGGGGCAGGGAGATACGCAGTATTTT. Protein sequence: CASSKIRGQGDTQYF.

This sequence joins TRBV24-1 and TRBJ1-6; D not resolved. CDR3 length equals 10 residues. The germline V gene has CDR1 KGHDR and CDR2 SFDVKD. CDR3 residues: CAQFFSPLHF. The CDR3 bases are TGTGCACAGTTTTTTTCACCCCTCCACTTT.

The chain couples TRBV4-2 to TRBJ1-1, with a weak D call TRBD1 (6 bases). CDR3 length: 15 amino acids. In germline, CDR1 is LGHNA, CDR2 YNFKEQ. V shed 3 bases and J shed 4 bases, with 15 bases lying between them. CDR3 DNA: TGTGCCAGCAGCCACGTAGGGGGTTTGGGCACTGAAGCTTTCTTT. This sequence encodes CASSHVGGLGTEAFF.

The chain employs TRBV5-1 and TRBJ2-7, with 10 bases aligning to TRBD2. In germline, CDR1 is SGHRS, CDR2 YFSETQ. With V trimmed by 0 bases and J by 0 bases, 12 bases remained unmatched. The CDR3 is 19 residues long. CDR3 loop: CASSLDSRTGLAASYEQYF. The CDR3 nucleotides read TGCGCCAGCAGCTTGGATAGCAGGACCGGACTAGCGGCCTCCTACGAGCAGTACTTC.

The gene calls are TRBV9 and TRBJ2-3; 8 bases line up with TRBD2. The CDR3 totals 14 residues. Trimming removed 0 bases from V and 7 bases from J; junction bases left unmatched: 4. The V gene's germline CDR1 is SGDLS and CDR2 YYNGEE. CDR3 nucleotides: TGTGCCAGCAGCGTAGGTCTAGCGGGCAATACGCAGTATTTT. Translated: CASSVGLAGNTQYF.

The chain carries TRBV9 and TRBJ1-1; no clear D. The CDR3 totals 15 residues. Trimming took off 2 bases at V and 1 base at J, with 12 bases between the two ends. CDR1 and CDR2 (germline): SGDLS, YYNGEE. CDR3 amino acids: CASSVLGGSNTEAFF. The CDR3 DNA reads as TGTGCCAGCAGCGTTTTAGGCGGTTCGAACACTGAAGCTTTCTTT.

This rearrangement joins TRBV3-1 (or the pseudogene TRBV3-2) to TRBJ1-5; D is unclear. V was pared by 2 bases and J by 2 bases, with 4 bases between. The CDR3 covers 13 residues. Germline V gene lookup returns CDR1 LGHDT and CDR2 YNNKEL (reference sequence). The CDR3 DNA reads TGTGCCAGCAGCCAACGGGGCAATCAGCCCCAGCATTTT. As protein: CASSQRGNQPQHF.